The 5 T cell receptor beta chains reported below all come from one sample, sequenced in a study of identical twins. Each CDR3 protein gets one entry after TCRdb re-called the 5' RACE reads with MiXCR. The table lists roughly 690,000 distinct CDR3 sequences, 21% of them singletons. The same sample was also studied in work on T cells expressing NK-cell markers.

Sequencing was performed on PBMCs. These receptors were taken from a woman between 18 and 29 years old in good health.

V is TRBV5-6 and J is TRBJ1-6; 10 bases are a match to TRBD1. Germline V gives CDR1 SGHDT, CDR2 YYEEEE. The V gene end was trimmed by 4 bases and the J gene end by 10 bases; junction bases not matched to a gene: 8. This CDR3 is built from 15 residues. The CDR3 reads CASSPPTGGRSPLHF. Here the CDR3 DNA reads TGTGCCAGCAGCCCACCGACAGGGGGCCGGTCACCCCTCCACTTT.

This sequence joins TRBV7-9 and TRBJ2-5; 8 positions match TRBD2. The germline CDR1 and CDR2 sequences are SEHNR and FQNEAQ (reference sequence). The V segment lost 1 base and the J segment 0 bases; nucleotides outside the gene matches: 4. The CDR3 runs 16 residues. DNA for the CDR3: TGTGCCAGCAGCTTAGACCGGGGGGGTAACCAAGAGACCCAGTACTTC. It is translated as CASSLDRGGNQETQYF.

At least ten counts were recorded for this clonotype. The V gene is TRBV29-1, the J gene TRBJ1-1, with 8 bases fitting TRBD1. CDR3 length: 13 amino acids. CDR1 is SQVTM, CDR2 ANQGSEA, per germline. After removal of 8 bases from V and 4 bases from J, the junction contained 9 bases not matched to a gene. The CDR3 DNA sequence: TGCAGCACCCGGACAGGGCACGGCACTGAAGCTTTCTTT. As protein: CSTRTGHGTEAFF.

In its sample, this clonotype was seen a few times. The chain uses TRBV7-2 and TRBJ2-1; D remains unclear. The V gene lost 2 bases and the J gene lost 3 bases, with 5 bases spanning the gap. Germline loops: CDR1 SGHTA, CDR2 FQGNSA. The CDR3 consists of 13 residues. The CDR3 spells CASSLMLYNEQFF. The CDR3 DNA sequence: TGTGCCAGCAGCTTAATGCTCTACAATGAGCAGTTCTTC.

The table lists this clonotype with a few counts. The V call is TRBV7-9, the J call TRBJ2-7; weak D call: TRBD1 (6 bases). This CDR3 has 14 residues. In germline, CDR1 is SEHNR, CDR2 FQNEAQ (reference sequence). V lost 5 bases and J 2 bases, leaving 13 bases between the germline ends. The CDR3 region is CASSLLTGTYEQYF. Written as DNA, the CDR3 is TGTGCCAGCAGCCTCCTGACAGGAACCTACGAGCAGTACTTC.